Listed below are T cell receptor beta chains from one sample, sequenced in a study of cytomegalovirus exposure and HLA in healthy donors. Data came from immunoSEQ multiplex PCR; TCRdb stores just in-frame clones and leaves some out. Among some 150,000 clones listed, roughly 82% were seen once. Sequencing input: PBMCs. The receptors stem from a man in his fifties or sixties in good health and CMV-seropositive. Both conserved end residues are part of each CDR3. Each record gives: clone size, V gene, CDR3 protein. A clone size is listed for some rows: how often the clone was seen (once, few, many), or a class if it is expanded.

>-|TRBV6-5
CASSYSIGDYRYEQYF
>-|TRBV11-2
CASSSNRDRSYEQYF
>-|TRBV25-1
CASSGRGAGRDKNIQYF
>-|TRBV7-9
CASSLGTSVYEQYF
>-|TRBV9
CASSVGQGRDNQPQHF
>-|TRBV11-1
CASSLESGQGWGYTF
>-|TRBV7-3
CASSLFGVAGFQETQYF
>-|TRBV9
CASNRVGDTYSPLHF
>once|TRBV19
CASSITSGTTYNEQFF
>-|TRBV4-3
CASSQEVRGRGAGELFF
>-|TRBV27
CASGLAAYNEQFF
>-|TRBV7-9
CASSLEPGQEISGNTIYF
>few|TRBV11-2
CASSAGVGSYEQYF
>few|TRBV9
CASSPGVAGVGDTQYF
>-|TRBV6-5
CASSRKGDEQFF
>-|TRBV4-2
CASSLANIYSGNTIYF
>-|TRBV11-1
CASSLISGTSETYNEQFF
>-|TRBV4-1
CASSPRTGRWETQYF
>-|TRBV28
CASTRAGEPNNEQFF
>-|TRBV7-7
CASSLDTTTTTQYF
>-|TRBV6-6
CASTLRGEQFF
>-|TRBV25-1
CASSEYGSGVAEKLFF
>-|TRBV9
CASSPGGAKNIQYF
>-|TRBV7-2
CASSLGANEQYF
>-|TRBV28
CASSPLGTEAFF
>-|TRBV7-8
CASSPDIANTGELFF
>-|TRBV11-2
CASSLDRAEQYF
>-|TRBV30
CAWSVNPTGGNQPQHF
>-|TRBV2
CASSESSSGSKEQFF
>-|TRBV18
CASSPGSTNNSPLHF
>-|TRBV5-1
CASSLGGTVRTDTQYF
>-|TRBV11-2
CASSLRDQETQYF
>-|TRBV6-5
CASSYNDRGNEKLFF
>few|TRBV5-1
CASSHGQGLETQYF
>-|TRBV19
CATLKSHSGSYEQFF
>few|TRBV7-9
CASSLGTGRGYTF
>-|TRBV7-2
CASSLGQRNYGYTF
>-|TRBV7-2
CASSLTGVSPLHF
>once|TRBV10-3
CAIMGVAGASTDTQYF
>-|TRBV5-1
CASSLASLAQGETQYF
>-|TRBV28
CASSSVGAWGQETQYF
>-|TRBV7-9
CASSLFAGGDSPLHF
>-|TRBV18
CASSPRAGDNGNEQFF
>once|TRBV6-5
CASRALLNTEAFF
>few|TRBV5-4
CASSNGLSTDTQYF
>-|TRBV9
CASSVGLAGGESGELFF
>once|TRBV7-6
CASSYPSSGGNTGELFF
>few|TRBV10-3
CASSGAEAVNEQYF
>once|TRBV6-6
CASREVTYEQYF
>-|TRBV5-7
CASSFESRQGGTNEKLFF
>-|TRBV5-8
CASSLGGGSASAGELFF
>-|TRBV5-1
CASSRTSGSSYNEQFF